This entry lists 14 T cell receptor beta chains sequenced from one sample in a study of T-cell memory formation after mild COVID-19. TCRdb called the 5' RACE reads again in MiXCR, with one record for every CDR3 protein. The table has over 120,000 distinct CDR3 sequences, about 6.1% seen once. Sample: PBMCs or a T cell subset sorted from them (not recorded which). These receptors were collected from an adult woman who had mild COVID-19 (a few samples of this study predate the infection). Cell type and time point are not known.

In its sample, this clonotype was seen many times. The chain is built from TRBV7-3 and TRBJ2-1; 11 bases agree with TRBD1. From germline, CDR1 is SGHTA and CDR2 FQGTGA. V was clipped by 5 bases and J by 3 bases; unmatched bases: 6. The CDR3 is 16 amino acids. As DNA, the CDR3 is TGTGCCAGCAGCGCTCCCGGGACAGGGGGCTACAATGAGCAGTTCTTC. This sequence encodes CASSAPGTGGYNEQFF.

This clonotype was detected many times. The junction shows a germline mismatch at one end, possibly a read error. The chain uses TRBV5-1 and TRBJ1-1, with 10 nucleotides matching TRBD1. CDR3 size: 14 residues. Germline V gene sequence: CDR1 SGHRS, CDR2 YFSETQ. CDR3 bases: TGCGCCAGCAGCTTGGTGACAGGGGGCCTCGAGTTTGTCTTT. Translated, it gives CASSLVTGGLEFVF.

In this sample, this clonotype turned up many times. J is TRBJ1-1 and V is TRBV5-1; D gene ambiguous. Trimming took off 4 bases at V and 1 base at J, with 14 bases between the two ends. Germline loops: CDR1 SGHRS, CDR2 YFSETQ. The CDR3 runs to 15 residues. CDR3 sequence: CASSNGPDGNTEAFF. The DNA of the CDR3 is TGCGCCAGCAGCAACGGTCCAGACGGGAACACTGAAGCTTTCTTT.

At least ten counts were recorded for this clonotype. The chain links TRBV7-2 to TRBJ1-2; no clear D gene. The V end lost 2 bases, the J end lost 1 base, and 11 bases lay between the germline ends. The CDR3 contains 15 residues. Germline V lookup: CDR1 SGHTA, CDR2 FQGNSA. Here the CDR3 reads CASSLSVNGNYGYTF. The CDR3 nucleotides read TGTGCCAGCAGCTTATCGGTCAACGGTAACTATGGCTACACCTTC.

CDR3 loop: CASNNVGGYEQYF. CDR3 DNA: TGTGCCAGTAATAACGTGGGGGGCTACGAGCAGTACTTC. The genes are TRBV19 and TRBJ2-7; a weak D match, TRBD2 (6 bases). This CDR3 is 13 amino acids long. V was trimmed by 7 bases and J by 3 bases, leaving 13 bases between them. The germline gives CDR1 LNHDA, CDR2 SQIVND (reference sequence).

The V call is TRBV12-3 or TRBV12-4, the J call TRBJ2-5; weak D call: TRBD2 (6 bases). This CDR3 has 15 residues. With 6 bases removed from V and 4 bases from J, the gap between germline ends came to 18 bases. The CDR3 spells CASSPPRGPIETQYF. The CDR3 DNA sequence: TGTGCCAGCAGCCCGCCGCGGGGCCCCATAGAGACCCAGTACTTC.

The sample holds many counts of this clonotype. The genes are TRBV4-2 and TRBJ2-1, with a weak D call TRBD1 (6 bases). Looked up from germline, CDR1 is LGHNA and CDR2 is YNFKEQ. V lost 0 bases to trimming and J lost 0 bases, with 6 bases between them. The length of the CDR3 is 15 residues. CDR3 DNA sequence: TGTGCCAGCAGCCAAGAAGGGGGCTCCTACAATGAGCAGTTCTTC. This sequence encodes CASSQEGGSYNEQFF.

There are many counts of this clonotype. V is TRBV5-1 and J is TRBJ1-4, with D possibly TRBD1 on 5 matching bases. Trimming stripped 4 bases from V and 8 bases from J, with 18 bases between. The V gene's germline CDR1 is SGHRS and CDR2 YFSETQ. There are 15 residues in the CDR3. CDR3 in amino acids: CASSRRTGIAEKLFF. The DNA for the CDR3 is TGCGCCAGCAGCAGACGAACAGGAATAGCCGAAAAACTGTTTTTT.

This clonotype was seen only a few times. The genes are TRBV4-2 and TRBJ2-5; 9 nucleotides match TRBD1. CDR3 length: 17 residues. The germline gives CDR1 LGHNA, CDR2 YNFKEQ. V was pared by 3 bases and J by 4 bases, with 12 bases of the junction left unmatched. The CDR3 coding sequence is TGTGCCAGCAGCCATGACAGGGGGGGGAACCCTGGAGAGACCCAGTACTTC. The encoded protein is CASSHDRGGNPGETQYF.

This clonotype was detected a few times. The gene calls are TRBV18 and TRBJ1-1; 7 positions match TRBD1. Looked up from germline, CDR1 is KGHSH and CDR2 is LQKENI. V lost 3 bases, J lost 11 bases, and 9 bases stayed unmatched. The CDR3 is 13 residues long. CDR3 sequence: CASSPDRDGTAFF. The CDR3 region has the DNA TGTGCCAGCTCACCCGACAGGGACGGTACGGCTTTCTTT.

The chain has TRBV6-6 and TRBJ1-5; no clear D gene. The V and J ends lost 7 bases and 3 bases respectively, with 16 bases between them. Germline CDR1 and CDR2: MNHNY and SVGAGI (reference sequence). The CDR3 covers 15 residues. This chain's CDR3 is CASNKGEADNQPQHF. CDR3 nucleotides: TGTGCCAGCAACAAAGGAGAAGCAGACAATCAGCCCCAGCATTTT.

This chain connects TRBV5-1 to TRBJ1-2; TRBD1 might be the D (6 bases). Looked up from germline, CDR1 is SGHRS and CDR2 is YFSETQ. CDR3 size: 13 residues. V lost 3 bases and J 8 bases, leaving 14 bases between the germline ends. Written as DNA, the CDR3 is TGCGCCAGCAGCTCATTTATACAGGGAGGCTACACCTTC. Translated: CASSSFIQGGYTF.

This clonotype occurred many times. The rearrangement links TRBV7-9 to TRBJ2-7; 7 nucleotides agree with TRBD1. V lost 4 bases to trimming and J lost 2 bases; unmatched junction nucleotides: 14. The CDR3 consists of 17 residues. CDR1 is SEHNR, CDR2 FQNEAQ, per germline (reference sequence). CDR3 protein: CASSSVLGGQVPYEQYF. The CDR3 DNA follows: TGTGCCAGCAGCTCAGTACTGGGCGGACAGGTACCCTACGAGCAGTACTTC.

The rearrangement joins TRBV6-2 or TRBV6-3 to TRBJ1-1; D is possibly TRBD1 (5 bases). V lost 2 bases to trimming and J lost 1 base, with 17 bases between them. The CDR3 is 17 residues long. Germline V gene sequence: CDR1 MNHEY, CDR2 SVGEGT. CDR3 DNA: TGTGCCAGCAGTTACCCGGTTTTGAGGGGCGCGAACACTGAAGCTTTCTTT. It translates to CASSYPVLRGANTEAFF.